A single sample is the source of the 11 T cell receptor beta chains below, sequenced in a study of T-cell reconstitution after alpha-beta-depleted transplantation in children. Preparing the TCRbeta library involved the use of unique molecular identifiers. MiXCR was run by TCRdb on the PCR reads, yielding one entry per CDR3 protein. Of some 390,000 distinct CDR3 sequences in the sample, about 20% are singletons; the top ten hold 3.8%. Sequenced here: PBMCs from the stem cell graft donor, sampled from the stem cell graft. The source of these receptors is a human donor who donated a stem cell graft to a child with acute myeloid leukemia.

The CDR3 loop reads CASSQDSEGDTQYF. For the CDR3, the DNA is TGTGCCAGCAGCCAAGATTCCGAGGGGGACACCCAGTACTTC. The chain uses TRBV3-1 and TRBJ2-5; weak D call: TRBD1 (6 bases). Trimming pared 0 bases from V and 8 bases from J, leaving 13 bases between. The CDR3 consists of 14 residues. Per the germline V gene, CDR1 is LGHDT and CDR2 is YNNKEL (reference sequence).

In its sample, this clonotype was seen a few times. The chain couples TRBV4-2 to TRBJ2-2, with 10 nucleotides matching TRBD1. Germline assignment: CDR1 LGHNA and CDR2 YNFKEQ. The CDR3 runs 15 residues. V shed 0 bases and J 6 bases; nucleotides not matched to a gene: 1. CDR3 sequence: CASSQEDRGAGELFF. The CDR3 region has the DNA TGTGCCAGCAGCCAAGAGGACAGGGGGGCCGGGGAGCTGTTTTTT.

The V and J genes are TRBV14 and TRBJ2-3; perhaps TRBD1 as D (5 bases). Trimming removed 3 bases from V and 5 bases from J, with 9 bases in between. The CDR3 runs 13 residues. Germline V gives CDR1 SGHDN, CDR2 FVKESK. The CDR3 DNA is TGTGCCAGCAGCCATACGACAGTAGATACGCAGTATTTT. Its translation is CASSHTTVDTQYF.

V and J are TRBV4-3 and TRBJ1-2; D unclear. Trimming stripped 0 bases from V and 2 bases from J, with 10 bases between. The CDR3 spans 15 residues. The V gene's germline CDR1 is LGHNA and CDR2 YSLEER. CDR3 sequence (DNA): TGCGCCAGCAGCCAAGATGAGGTGCTAAACTATGGCTACACCTTC. Its translation is CASSQDEVLNYGYTF.

This chain joins TRBV28 and TRBJ2-7; 10 nucleotides agree with TRBD1. The CDR3 runs 14 residues. Germline V gene lookup returns CDR1 MDHEN and CDR2 SYDVKM. V lost 6 bases and J lost 2; bases outside the gene matches: 4. Written as DNA, the CDR3 is TGTGCCAGCAGGGGGACAGGGGACCCCTACGAGCAGTACTTC. Translation: CASRGTGDPYEQYF.

This clonotype showed up just a few times. The chain joins TRBV7-2 to TRBJ2-1; TRBD2 aligns across 7 bases. The CDR3 is made up of 17 amino acids. The trim removed 0 bases at V and 4 bases at J, leaving 9 bases unmatched. CDR1 SGHTA and CDR2 FQGNSA come from the germline V gene. The CDR3 region has the DNA TGTGCCAGCAGCTTAGCCCGGCTAGCGGATCTATACAATGAGCAGTTCTTC. Its translation: CASSLARLADLYNEQFF.

The chain carries TRBV25-1 and TRBJ2-5; D is possibly TRBD1 (5 bases). The CDR3 consists of 17 residues. Between the trimmed V and J ends, which lost 2 bases and 2 bases, there was a span of 18 bases. CDR1 is MGHDK and CDR2 is SYGVNS in the germline V gene. CDR3 nucleotides: TGTGCCAGCAGTGAACCCATACGGTGGGGCCGTCAAGAGACCCAGTACTTC. Encoded protein: CASSEPIRWGRQETQYF.

Ten or more counts support this clonotype. The chain is built from TRBV10-3 and TRBJ2-5; 12 nucleotides match TRBD2. The CDR3 has 18 residues. The germline CDR1 and CDR2 sequences are ENHRY and SYGVKD. Trimming removed 5 bases from V and 1 base from J; junction bases left unmatched: 11. The CDR3 DNA sequence: TGTGCCATCAGTCACGGACTAGCGGGGACCGAACCCCAAGAGACCCAGTACTTC. Residues: CAISHGLAGTEPQETQYF.

This clonotype was detected a few times. The chain couples TRBV29-1 to TRBJ2-1; TRBD2 aligns across 9 bases. The junction had 2 bases not matched to a gene; V was cut back by 6 bases and J by 5 bases. CDR3 size: 12 residues. Germline CDR1 SQVTM, CDR2 ANQGSEA. CDR3 protein: CSVGLAHNEQFF. The CDR3 DNA reads as TGCAGCGTCGGACTAGCGCACAATGAGCAGTTCTTC.

The J gene is TRBJ2-3, the V gene TRBV5-1; either TRBD1 or TRBD2 may fit D (5 bases each). The V end lost 3 bases, the J end lost 0 bases, and 8 bases lay between the germline ends. This CDR3 comprises 14 residues. Germline V gene data show CDR1 as SGHRS and CDR2 as YFSETQ. The CDR3 coding sequence is TGCGCCAGCAGCTCGGGGCCAAGCACAGATACGCAGTATTTT. This gives the protein CASSSGPSTDTQYF.

The chain links TRBV27 to TRBJ2-7; 9 nucleotides align to TRBD1. The CDR3 runs 13 residues. The V gene's germline CDR1 is MNHEY and CDR2 SMNVEV (reference sequence). Unmatched junction bases numbered 8, after V lost 8 bases and J lost 6 bases. CDR3: CASQPGQGSEQYF. The CDR3 nucleotides read TGTGCCAGCCAGCCGGGACAGGGATCCGAGCAGTACTTC.